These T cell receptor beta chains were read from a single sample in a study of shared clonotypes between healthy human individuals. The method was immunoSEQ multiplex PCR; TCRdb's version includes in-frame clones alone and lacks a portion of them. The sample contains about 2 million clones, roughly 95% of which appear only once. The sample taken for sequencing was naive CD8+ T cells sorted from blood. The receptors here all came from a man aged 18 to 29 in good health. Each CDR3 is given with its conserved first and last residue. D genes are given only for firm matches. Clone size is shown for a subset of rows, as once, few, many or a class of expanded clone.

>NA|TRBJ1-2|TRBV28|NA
CASSRLGTADPRRGYTF
TGTGCCAGCAGCCGCCTCGGGACGGCGGATCCGCGTCGGGGCTACACCTTC
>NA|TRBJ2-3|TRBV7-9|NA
CASSKDPYTDTQYF
TGTGCCAGCAGCAAGGATCCCTACACAGATACGCAGTATTTT
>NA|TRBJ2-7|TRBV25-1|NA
CASGDTSYEQYF
TGTGCCAGCGGGGACACTTCCTACGAGCAGTACTTC
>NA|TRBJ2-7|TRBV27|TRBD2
CASSATSASYEQYF
TGTGCCAGCAGCGCTACTAGCGCCTCCTACGAGCAGTACTTC
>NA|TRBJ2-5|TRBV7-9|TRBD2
CASSLLAGDQETQYF
TGTGCCAGCAGCTTACTAGCGGGGGACCAAGAGACCCAGTACTTC
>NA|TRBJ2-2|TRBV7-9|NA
CASSTSDGRTGELFF
NA
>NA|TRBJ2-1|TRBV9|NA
CASSVGRTAPNEQFF
TGTGCCAGCAGCGTAGGAAGAACCGCACCCAATGAGCAGTTCTTC
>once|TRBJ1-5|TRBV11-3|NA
CASSPLRPLYSNQPQHF
TGTGCCAGCAGCCCCCTTAGACCACTGTATAGCAATCAGCCCCAGCATTTT
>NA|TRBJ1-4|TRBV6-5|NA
CASSKYGTDEKLFF
TGTGCCAGCAGTAAATACGGGACTGATGAAAAACTGTTTTTT
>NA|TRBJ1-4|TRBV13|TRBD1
CASSFLGQGDEKLFF
TGTGCCAGCAGCTTCCTAGGACAGGGGGATGAAAAACTGTTTTTT
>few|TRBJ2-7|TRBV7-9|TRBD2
CASSPTSGTYEQYF
TGTGCCAGCAGCCCGACTAGCGGGACCTACGAGCAGTACTTC
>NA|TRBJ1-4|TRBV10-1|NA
CASSEFRDEAGEKLFF
TGCGCCAGCAGTGAGTTCCGGGACGAGGCGGGTGAAAAACTGTTTTTT
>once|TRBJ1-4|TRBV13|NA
CASSFGVNEKLFF
TGTGCCAGCAGCTTTGGAGTGAATGAAAAACTGTTTTTT
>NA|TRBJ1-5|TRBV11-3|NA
CASSLGVGVRNQPQHF
TGTGCCAGCAGCTTAGGGGTCGGGGTCAGGAATCAGCCCCAGCATTTT
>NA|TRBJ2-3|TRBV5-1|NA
CASSWFDTDTQYF
TGCGCCAGCAGCTGGTTTGACACAGATACGCAGTATTTT
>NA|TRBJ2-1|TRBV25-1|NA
CASNNQGYNEQFF
TGTGCCAGCAATAATCAGGGTTACAATGAGCAGTTCTTC
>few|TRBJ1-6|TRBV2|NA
CAGEPGRGNSPLHF
TGTGCCGGAGAACCGGGACGGGGAAATTCACCCCTCCACTTT
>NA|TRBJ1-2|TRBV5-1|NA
CASSQEPGPQIGYGYTF
TGCGCCAGCAGCCAAGAACCGGGACCGCAGATAGGGTATGGCTACACCTTC
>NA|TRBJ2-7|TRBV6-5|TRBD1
CASSPPGQLRYEQYF
TGCGCCAGCAGTCCCCCGGGACAGCTGAGATACGAGCAGTACTTC
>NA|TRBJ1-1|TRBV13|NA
CASSPPGWGETEAFF
TGTGCCAGCAGCCCCCCAGGTTGGGGTGAAACTGAAGCTTTCTTT
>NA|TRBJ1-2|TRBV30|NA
CAWSVVGRDGYTF
TGTGCCTGGAGTGTTGTGGGGAGGGATGGCTACACCTTC
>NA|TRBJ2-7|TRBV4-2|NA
CASSQEDTYEQYF
TGTGCCAGCAGCCAAGAGGACACCTACGAGCAGTACTTC
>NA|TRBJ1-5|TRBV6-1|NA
CASTPAGNSNQPQHF
TGTGCCAGCACTCCGGCGGGGAATAGCAATCAGCCCCAGCATTTT
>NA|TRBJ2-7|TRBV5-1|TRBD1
CASSWTGTGGSYEQYF
TGCGCCAGCAGCTGGACCGGGACAGGGGGCTCCTACGAGCAGTACTTC
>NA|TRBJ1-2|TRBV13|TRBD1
CASSSTGGENYGYTF
TGTGCCAGCAGCTCGACAGGGGGCGAGAACTATGGCTACACCTTC
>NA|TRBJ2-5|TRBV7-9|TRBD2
CASSSPGTSWETQYF
TGTGCCAGCAGCTCCCCCGGGACTAGCTGGGAGACCCAGTACTTC
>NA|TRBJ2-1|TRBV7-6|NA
CASSVTDNEQFF
TGTGCCAGCAGCGTTACGGACAATGAGCAGTTCTTC
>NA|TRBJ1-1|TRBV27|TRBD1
CASSQGVQAFF
TGTGCCAGCAGTCAGGGGGTGCAAGCTTTCTTT
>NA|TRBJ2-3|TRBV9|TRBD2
CASSFSPASGLTTDTQYF
TGTGCCAGCAGCTTTTCCCCGGCTAGCGGCCTGACAACAGATACGCAGTATTTT
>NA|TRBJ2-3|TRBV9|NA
CASSPGGALASDTQYF
TGTGCCAGCAGCCCCGGCGGGGCATTGGCCTCAGATACGCAGTATTTT
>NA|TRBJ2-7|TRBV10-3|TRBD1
CAISELQGAYEQYF
TGTGCCATCAGTGAACTACAGGGGGCCTACGAGCAGTACTTC